Sequencing of this T cell receptor beta chain was carried out in a study of T cells expressing NK-cell markers. TCRdb reprocessed the 5' RACE reads, with one entry per CDR3 protein and no DNA. The specimen's table records 500,000 or so distinct CDR3 sequences. Germline V gene lookup returns CDR1 MNHEY and CDR2 SMNVEV (reference sequence). The CDR3 is 12 residues long. Sequenced material: blood T cells: a sorted CD56 or NKG2C T cell subset, CD4+ or CD8+ T cells, or bulk PBMC T cells (not recorded which). The chain recombines TRBV27 with TRBJ2-4; there is no DNA to check the TCRdb D call of TRBD1. This receptor was identified in a man younger than 30 in good health. This CDR3 is CASGQVSNIQYF.